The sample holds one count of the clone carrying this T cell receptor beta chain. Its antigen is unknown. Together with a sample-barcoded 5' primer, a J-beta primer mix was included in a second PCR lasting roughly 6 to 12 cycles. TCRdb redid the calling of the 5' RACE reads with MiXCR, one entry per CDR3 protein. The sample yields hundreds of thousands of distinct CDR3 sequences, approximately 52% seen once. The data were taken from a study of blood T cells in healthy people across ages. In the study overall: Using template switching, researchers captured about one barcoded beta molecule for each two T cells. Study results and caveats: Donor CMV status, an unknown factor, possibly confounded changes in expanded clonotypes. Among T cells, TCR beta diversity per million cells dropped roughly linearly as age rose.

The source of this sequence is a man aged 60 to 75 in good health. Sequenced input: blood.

The CDR3 region is CASTQGGRYSYNEQFF. CDR3 nucleotides: TGTGCCAGCACTCAGGGCGGCCGATACTCCTACAATGAGCAGTTCTTC. The chain links TRBV12-3 or TRBV12-4 to TRBJ2-1; a possible D gene is TRBD1 (5 bases). The CDR3 loop spans 16 amino acids. V was pared by 7 bases and J by 0 bases, with 16 bases between.